Here is one TCR beta chain with its context. This sample is drawn from a study of blood T cell repertoires in COVID-19. CDR1 and CDR2 from the germline V gene are MNHEY and SVGAGI. The CDR3 is 15 residues long. The V and J ends lost 4 bases and 5 bases, in that order; junction bases with no gene match: 7. The repertoire was sequenced with immunoSEQ multiplex PCR; TCRdb's copy has only in-frame clones and lacks some. Of about 74,000 clones listed, around 86% are singletons. The receptor was derived from a woman aged 80 or over with active or convalescent COVID-19. The gene calls are TRBV6-5 and TRBJ2-1; 8 bases agree with TRBD1. Sequencing used peripheral blood. DNA of the CDR3: TGTGCCAGCAGTTCGCACAGGGGGTATAACAATGAGCAGTTCTTC. This encodes CASSSHRGYNNEQFF.